This T cell receptor (beta chain) originates from a study of OX40 agonist ivuxolimab in advanced cancers. Study overall: Of mixed ages from about 20 to 90 and averaging about 65 years, the group was roughly 83% male.

TCRdb's copy holds only in-frame clones and misses some; the assay was immunoSEQ multiplex PCR. This sample has about 84,000 clones, with roughly 85% found just once. This clone was detected a few times. Germline V gene data show CDR1 as MGHRA and CDR2 as YSYEKL. The CDR3 runs to 14 residues. The trim removed 3 bases at V and 4 bases at J, leaving 4 bases unmatched. The sequencing here drew on CD4+ or CD8+ T cells sorted from blood, taken in a trial of the OX40 agonist ivuxolimab. This receptor was identified in an adult with an advanced solid tumor such as melanoma, head and neck, liver or kidney cancer. V gene TRBV4-1 combines with J gene TRBJ1-2; 8 nucleotides agree with TRBD1. CDR3 bases: TGCGCCAGCAGCCATGGACAGGGCTCCTATGGCTACACCTTC. This translates into CASSHGQGSYGYTF.